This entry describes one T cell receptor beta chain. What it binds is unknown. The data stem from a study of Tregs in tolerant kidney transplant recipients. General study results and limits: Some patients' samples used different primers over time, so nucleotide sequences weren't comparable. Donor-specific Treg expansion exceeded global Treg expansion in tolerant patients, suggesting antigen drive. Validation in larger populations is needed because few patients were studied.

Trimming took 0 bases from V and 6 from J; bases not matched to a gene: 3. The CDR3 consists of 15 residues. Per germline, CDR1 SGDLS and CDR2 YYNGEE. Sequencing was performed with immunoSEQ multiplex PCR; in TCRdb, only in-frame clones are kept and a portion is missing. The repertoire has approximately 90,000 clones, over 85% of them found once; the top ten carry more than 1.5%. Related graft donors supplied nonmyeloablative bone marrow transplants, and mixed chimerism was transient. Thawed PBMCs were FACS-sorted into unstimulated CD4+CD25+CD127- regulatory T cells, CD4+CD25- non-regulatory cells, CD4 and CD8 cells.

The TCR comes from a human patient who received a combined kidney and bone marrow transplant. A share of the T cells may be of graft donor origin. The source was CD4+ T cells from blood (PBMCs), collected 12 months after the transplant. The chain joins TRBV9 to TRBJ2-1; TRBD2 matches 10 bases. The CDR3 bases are TGTGCCAGCAGCGTAGGACTAGCGGGTCGCAATGAGCAGTTCTTC. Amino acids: CASSVGLAGRNEQFF.